The rows below give T cell receptor beta chains drawn from one sample of a study of PD-1 blockade in classical Hodgkin lymphoma. Libraries were prepared by immunoSEQ multiplex PCR; TCRdb keeps only in-frame clonotypes and omits some of them. The table includes approximately 96,000 clones, 85% to 95% detected once. The sequenced sample was peripheral blood mononuclear cells (PBMCs), obtained before the fourth cycle of nivolumab. The receptors were sampled from a human donor with classical Hodgkin lymphoma. CDR3s include the opening cysteine and the closing phenylalanine or tryptophan. The order of the fields is J gene, V gene, D gene, clone size, CDR3 DNA, CDR3 protein. The D gene is left open where the match is weak. Only some rows state a clone size, as once, few, many or a class for expanded clones.

j_gene: TRBJ2-1; v_gene: TRBV4-1; d_gene: TRBD2; abundance: .; CDR3nt: TGCGCCAGCAGCCAAGGGCTCGGCGGGAGAGGCCGGAATGAGCAGTTCTTC; CDR3aa: CASSQGLGGRGRNEQFF
j_gene: TRBJ2-7; v_gene: TRBV9; d_gene: TRBD2; abundance: .; CDR3nt: TGTGCCAGCAGTGATTCTAGCGGGAGCTCCTACGAGCAGTACTTC; CDR3aa: CASSDSSGSSYEQYF
j_gene: TRBJ2-7; v_gene: TRBV5-6; d_gene: TRBD2; abundance: once; CDR3nt: TGTGCCAGCAGCTCCCCCGGGACTAGCGGGGAATACGAGCAGTACTTC; CDR3aa: CASSSPGTSGEYEQYF
j_gene: TRBJ2-5; v_gene: TRBV4-1; d_gene: .; abundance: once; CDR3nt: TGCGCCAGCAGCCCCTCCGGACCCCAGGAATGGACCAGCGGTCGGCAGACCCAGTACTTC; CDR3aa: CASSPSGPQEWTSGRQTQYF
j_gene: TRBJ1-1; v_gene: TRBV5-6; d_gene: .; abundance: few; CDR3nt: TGTGCCAGCAGCTTGGTAGGTCGACAAGGCACTGAAGCTTTCTTT; CDR3aa: CASSLVGRQGTEAFF
j_gene: TRBJ1-1; v_gene: TRBV9; d_gene: TRBD1; abundance: .; CDR3nt: TGTGCCAGCAGCCCCCGGACAGGGGGAAACACTGAAGCTTTCTTT; CDR3aa: CASSPRTGGNTEAFF
j_gene: TRBJ2-5; v_gene: TRBV28; d_gene: .; abundance: .; CDR3nt: TGTGCCTGCCAAACGGACGAGACCCAGTACTTC; CDR3aa: CACQTDETQYF
j_gene: TRBJ2-1; v_gene: TRBV7-3; d_gene: TRBD1; abundance: .; CDR3nt: TGTGCCAGCAGCCATACAGGGGGCTCCTACAATGAGCAGTTCTTC; CDR3aa: CASSHTGGSYNEQFF
j_gene: TRBJ2-1; v_gene: TRBV19; d_gene: TRBD2; abundance: .; CDR3nt: TGTGCCAGTAGTATCGGTAGCGGGCCCTACAATGAGCAGTTCTTC; CDR3aa: CASSIGSGPYNEQFF
j_gene: TRBJ1-2; v_gene: TRBV6-5; d_gene: TRBD1; abundance: .; CDR3nt: TGTGCCAGCAGTTACTGGGGGACAGGCTATGGCTACACCTTC; CDR3aa: CASSYWGTGYGYTF
j_gene: TRBJ1-1; v_gene: TRBV7-9; d_gene: .; abundance: .; CDR3nt: TGTGCCAGCAGCTTAGGGGGGACGGGCACTGAAGCTTTCTTT; CDR3aa: CASSLGGTGTEAFF
j_gene: TRBJ2-1; v_gene: TRBV29-1; d_gene: TRBD2; abundance: .; CDR3nt: TGCAGCGTTGAAGGGGCGACTAGCGGGGCTCTTCGACCTTACAATGAGCAGTTCTTC; CDR3aa: CSVEGATSGALRPYNEQFF
j_gene: TRBJ2-1; v_gene: TRBV30; d_gene: .; abundance: .; CDR3nt: TGTGCCGCGGCGGAGTATGAGCAGTTCTTC; CDR3aa: CAAAEYEQFF
j_gene: TRBJ2-7; v_gene: TRBV7-9; d_gene: .; abundance: .; CDR3nt: TGTGCCAGCAGCTTTCCCCTTACCCGGACCTACGAGCAGTACTTC; CDR3aa: CASSFPLTRTYEQYF
j_gene: TRBJ1-2; v_gene: TRBV28; d_gene: .; abundance: .; CDR3nt: TGTGCCAGCAGTTCCACTACGTCCGGCTACACCTTC; CDR3aa: CASSSTTSGYTF
j_gene: TRBJ1-1; v_gene: TRBV10-2; d_gene: .; abundance: .; CDR3nt: TGCGCCAGCAGTCCAACGGACAGAAACACTGAAGCTTTCTTT; CDR3aa: CASSPTDRNTEAFF
j_gene: TRBJ1-4; v_gene: TRBV28; d_gene: .; abundance: once; CDR3nt: TGTGCCAGCAGTCTGACAGGAGCTAATGAAAAACTGTTTTTT; CDR3aa: CASSLTGANEKLFF
j_gene: TRBJ1-1; v_gene: TRBV6-1; d_gene: .; abundance: .; CDR3nt: TGTGCCAGCAGTGGCAGGTCTGAAGCTTTCTTT; CDR3aa: CASSGRSEAFF
j_gene: TRBJ2-7; v_gene: TRBV7-6; d_gene: TRBD1; abundance: .; CDR3nt: TGTGCCAGCAGCTTACGGGGACAGGGGGCCTACGAGCAGTACTTC; CDR3aa: CASSLRGQGAYEQYF
j_gene: TRBJ2-1; v_gene: TRBV30; d_gene: TRBD2; abundance: .; CDR3nt: TGTGCCTGGAGTGGGGGGGGACTCCCCCTAGAAAAGCAGTTCTTC; CDR3aa: CAWSGGGLPLEKQFF
j_gene: TRBJ2-3; v_gene: TRBV5-5; d_gene: TRBD1; abundance: .; CDR3nt: TGTGCCAGCAGCTTGAGGACAGGAGCCACAGATACGCAGTATTTT; CDR3aa: CASSLRTGATDTQYF
j_gene: TRBJ2-7; v_gene: TRBV6-1; d_gene: TRBD2; abundance: .; CDR3nt: TGTGCCACTCTCGGGGGGTCCCACGAGCAGTACTTC; CDR3aa: CATLGGSHEQYF
j_gene: TRBJ1-2; v_gene: TRBV29-1; d_gene: .; abundance: .; CDR3nt: TGCAGCGTTGGGGAGAGTCTCTATGGCTACACCTTC; CDR3aa: CSVGESLYGYTF
j_gene: TRBJ2-7; v_gene: TRBV7-9; d_gene: .; abundance: .; CDR3nt: TGTGCCAGCAGCTTTGCAGGGAGGGAGCAGTACTTC; CDR3aa: CASSFAGREQYF
j_gene: TRBJ2-3; v_gene: TRBV4-1; d_gene: .; abundance: .; CDR3nt: TGCGCCAGCAGCCCGTCAGGTAACCGTAACGCGCAGTATTTT; CDR3aa: CASSPSGNRNAQYF
j_gene: TRBJ2-7; v_gene: TRBV2; d_gene: TRBD2; abundance: .; CDR3nt: TGTGCCAGCAGTATGAGGACTAGCGGGAGCTACGAGCAGTACTTC; CDR3aa: CASSMRTSGSYEQYF
j_gene: TRBJ1-1; v_gene: TRBV10-2; d_gene: TRBD1; abundance: .; CDR3nt: TGCGCCAGCAGTGTTCCCCGACAGGGTGAGGGGGGGGATGAAGCTTTCTTT; CDR3aa: CASSVPRQGEGGDEAFF